These 4 T cell receptor beta chains originate from one sample sequenced in a study of Siglec-9 on CD8 T cells in melanoma. The assay was immunoSEQ multiplex PCR, and TCRdb's table has in-frame clones only and misses some. The sample has 25,000 to 35,000 clones, 75% to 85% seen once. The source material was Siglec-9- CD8+ T cells sorted from blood. These receptors all come from a human donor in good health.

The chain couples TRBV18 to TRBJ1-1, with D tentatively TRBD1 (6 bases). V was clipped by 8 bases and J by 7 bases, with 14 bases between them. CDR3 length: 12 amino acids. Germline V lookup: CDR1 KGHSH, CDR2 LQKENI. The CDR3 loop reads CASLQGGHEAFF. For the CDR3, the DNA is TGTGCCAGCCTCCAAGGGGGACATGAAGCTTTCTTT. The whole variable domain, remainder taken from reference TRBV18 and TRBJ1-1, is NAGVMQNPRHLVRRRGQEARLRCSPMKGHSHVYWYRQLPEEGLKFMVYLQKENIIDESGMPKERFSAEFPKEGPSILRIQQVVRGDSAAYFCASLQGGHEAFFGQGTRLTVV.

In its sample, this clone was seen once. The J gene is TRBJ1-1, the V gene TRBV6-1; 7 positions agree with TRBD1. The CDR3 runs to 14 residues. In germline, CDR1 is MNHNS, CDR2 SASEGT. The ends lost 6 bases at V and 1 base at J; junction bases unmatched: 5. CDR3 DNA sequence: TGTGCCAGCAGACCCGGGACAGCGAACACTGAAGCTTTCTTT. Its protein product is CASRPGTANTEAFF.

V is TRBV28 and J is TRBJ2-1; possibly TRBD2 for D (6 bases). This CDR3 is 18 amino acids long. The V end lost 3 bases, the J end lost 0 bases, and 18 bases lay between the germline ends. Germline loops: CDR1 MDHEN, CDR2 SYDVKM. CDR3 residues: CASSLMWLARSSYNEQFF. The CDR3 bases are TGTGCCAGCAGTTTGATGTGGCTAGCGAGGAGCTCCTACAATGAGCAGTTCTTC.

This clone has only one observation. The chain links TRBV9 to TRBJ2-7; D not certain. Germline lookup yields CDR1 SGDLS and CDR2 YYNGEE. Trimming cost V 0 bases and J 0 bases, with 4 bases left between them. This CDR3 is built from 13 residues. This CDR3 reads CASSVGDSYEQYF. The CDR3, as DNA: TGTGCCAGCAGCGTAGGGGACTCCTACGAGCAGTACTTC.